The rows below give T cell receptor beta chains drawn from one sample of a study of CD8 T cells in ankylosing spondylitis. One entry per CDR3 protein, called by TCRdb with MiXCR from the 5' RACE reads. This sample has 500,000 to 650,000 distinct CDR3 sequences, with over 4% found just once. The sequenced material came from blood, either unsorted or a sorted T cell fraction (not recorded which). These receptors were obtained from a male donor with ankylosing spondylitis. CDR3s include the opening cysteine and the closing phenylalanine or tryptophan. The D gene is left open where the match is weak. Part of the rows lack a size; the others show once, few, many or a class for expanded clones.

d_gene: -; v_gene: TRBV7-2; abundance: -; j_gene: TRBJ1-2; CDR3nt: TGTGCCAGCAGCTTAGCATTTAACTATGGCTACACCTTC; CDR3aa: CASSLAFNYGYTF
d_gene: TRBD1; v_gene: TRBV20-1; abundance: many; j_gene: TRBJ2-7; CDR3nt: TGCAGTGCCCTGGGACAGCGTGCCCACGAGCAGTACTTC; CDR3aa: CSALGQRAHEQYF
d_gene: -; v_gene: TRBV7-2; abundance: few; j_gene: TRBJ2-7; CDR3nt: TGTGCCAGCAGGAAGGGGGCGGGGCTGGGGGAGCAGTACTTC; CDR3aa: CASRKGAGLGEQYF
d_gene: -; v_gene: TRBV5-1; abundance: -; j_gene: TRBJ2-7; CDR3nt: TGCGCCAGCAGCCCCGGGTCCCTTAGGTGGGAGTACGAGCAGTACTTC; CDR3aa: CASSPGSLRWEYEQYF
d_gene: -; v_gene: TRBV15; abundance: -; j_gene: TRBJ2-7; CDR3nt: TGTGCCACCAGCGGGCCGACCTCCTACGAGCAGTACTTC; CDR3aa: CATSGPTSYEQYF
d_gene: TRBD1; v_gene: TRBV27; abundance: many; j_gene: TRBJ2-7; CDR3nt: TGTGCCAGCAGTTTCGGACAGGGGTGGGCCTACGAGCAGTACTTC; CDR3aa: CASSFGQGWAYEQYF
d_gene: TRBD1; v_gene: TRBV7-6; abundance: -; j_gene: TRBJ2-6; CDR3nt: TGTGCCAGCAGCTTACTGACAGGGGGCTCTGGGGCCAACGTCCTGACTTTC; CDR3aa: CASSLLTGGSGANVLTF
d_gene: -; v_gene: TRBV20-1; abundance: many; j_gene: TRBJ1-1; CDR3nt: TGCAGTGCTCCCGCAGGGGTGCACACTGAAGCTTTCTTT; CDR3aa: CSAPAGVHTEAFF
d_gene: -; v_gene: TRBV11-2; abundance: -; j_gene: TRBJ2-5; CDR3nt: TGTGCCAGCAGACCGAGACTAGAATCGGAGACCCAGTACTTC; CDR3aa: CASRPRLESETQYF
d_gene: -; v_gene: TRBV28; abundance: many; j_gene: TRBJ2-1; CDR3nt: TGTGCCAGCAGGCCCCCGTTCGGGGTGGGGGGCAATGAGCAGTTCTTC; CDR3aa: CASRPPFGVGGNEQFF
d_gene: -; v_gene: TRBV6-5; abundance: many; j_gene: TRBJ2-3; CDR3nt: TGTGCCAGCAGTTACCAGGGCCCCAGCACAGATACGCAGTATTTT; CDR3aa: CASSYQGPSTDTQYF
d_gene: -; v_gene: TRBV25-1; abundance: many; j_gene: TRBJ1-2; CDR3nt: TGTGCCAGCAGTGCAACTGGGGCGGGAGGCTACACCTTC; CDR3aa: CASSATGAGGYTF
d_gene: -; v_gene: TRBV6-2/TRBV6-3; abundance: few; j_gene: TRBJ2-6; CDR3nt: TGTGCCAGCAAGGACGTAGGGGCCAACGTCCTGACTTTC; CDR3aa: CASKDVGANVLTF
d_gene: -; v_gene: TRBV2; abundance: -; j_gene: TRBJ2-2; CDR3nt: TGTGCCAGCAGTGAAGGCCGTTGGGCGGCCGGGGAGCTGTTTTTT; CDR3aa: CASSEGRWAAGELFF
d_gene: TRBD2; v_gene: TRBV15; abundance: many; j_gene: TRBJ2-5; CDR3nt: TGTGCCACCAGCCCGCGGACTAGCGGGTTCCAAGAGACCCAGTACTTC; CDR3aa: CATSPRTSGFQETQYF
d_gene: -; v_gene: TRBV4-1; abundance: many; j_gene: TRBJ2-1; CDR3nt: TGCGCCAGCAGCCAAGTGGGGGGTGGCAAGAATGAGCAGTTCTTC; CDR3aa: CASSQVGGGKNEQFF
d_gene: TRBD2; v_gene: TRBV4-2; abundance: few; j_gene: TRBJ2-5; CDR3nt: TGTGCCAGCAGCCCCAGGGGGAGCGCGGGAGGGCCGGAGGAGACCCAGTACTTC; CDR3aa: CASSPRGSAGGPEETQYF
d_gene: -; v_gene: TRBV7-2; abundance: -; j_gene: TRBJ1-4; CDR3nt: TGTGCCAGCAGCTTAGACAGGGCGGTGGAAAAACTGTTTTTT; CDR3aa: CASSLDRAVEKLFF
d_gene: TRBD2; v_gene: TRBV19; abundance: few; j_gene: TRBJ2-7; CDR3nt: TGTGCCACGCGGACTAGCGGGAGGAAGGGGGAGCAGTACTTC; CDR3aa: CATRTSGRKGEQYF
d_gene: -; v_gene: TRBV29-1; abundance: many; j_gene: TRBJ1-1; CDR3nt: TGCAGCGCCATCGGTTACAGAGGGACTGAAGCTTTCTTT; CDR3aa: CSAIGYRGTEAFF
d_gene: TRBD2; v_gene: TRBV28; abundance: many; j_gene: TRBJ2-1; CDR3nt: TGTGCCAGCAGTTTAGTATCCAGCGGGGGCGTCTCCTACAATGAGCAGTTCTTC; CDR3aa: CASSLVSSGGVSYNEQFF
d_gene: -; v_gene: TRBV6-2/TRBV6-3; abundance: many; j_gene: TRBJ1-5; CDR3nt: TGTGCCAGCAGTTACTATGGCGGGGGGGGGCAGCCCCAGCATTTT; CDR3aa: CASSYYGGGGQPQHF
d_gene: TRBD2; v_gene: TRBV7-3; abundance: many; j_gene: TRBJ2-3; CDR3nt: TGTGCCAGCAGCTTCGGACTAGCGGGGGCAGATACGCAGTATTTT; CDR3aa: CASSFGLAGADTQYF
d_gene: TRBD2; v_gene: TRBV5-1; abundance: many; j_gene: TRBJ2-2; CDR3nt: TGCGCCAGCAGCCTGACTAGCGGGTACACCGGGGAGCTGTTTTTT; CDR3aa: CASSLTSGYTGELFF
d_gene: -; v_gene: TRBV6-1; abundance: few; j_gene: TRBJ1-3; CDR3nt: TGTGCCAGCAGAAGACGGTTGAGCTCTGGAAACACCATATATTTT; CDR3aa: CASRRRLSSGNTIYF
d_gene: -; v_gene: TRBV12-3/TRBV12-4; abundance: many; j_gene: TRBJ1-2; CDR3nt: TGTGCCAGCAGTTTAGCGCCCACAGGGCGCGGATATAACTATGGCTACACCTTC; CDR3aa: CASSLAPTGRGYNYGYTF
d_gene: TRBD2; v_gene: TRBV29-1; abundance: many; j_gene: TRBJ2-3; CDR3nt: TGCAGCGTCCCGGGGGGGCGGAACACAGATACGCAGTATTTT; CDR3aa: CSVPGGRNTDTQYF
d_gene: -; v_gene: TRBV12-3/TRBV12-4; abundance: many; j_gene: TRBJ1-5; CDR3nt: TGTGCCAGCAGTTTACGGACGGTCGCTCAGCCCCAGCATTTT; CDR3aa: CASSLRTVAQPQHF
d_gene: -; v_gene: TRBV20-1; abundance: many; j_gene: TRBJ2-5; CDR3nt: TGCAGTGCTAGAGGGGCCCCTAAAGAGACCCAGTACTTC; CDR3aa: CSARGAPKETQYF
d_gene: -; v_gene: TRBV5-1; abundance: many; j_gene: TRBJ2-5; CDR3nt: TGCGCCAGCAGCATATCGGGGTTCCAAGAGACCCAGTACTTC; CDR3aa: CASSISGFQETQYF
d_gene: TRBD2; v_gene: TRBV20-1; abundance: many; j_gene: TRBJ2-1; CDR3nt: TGCAGTGCTAGAGAGCGGGAGGGTGAGCAGTTCTTC; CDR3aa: CSAREREGEQFF
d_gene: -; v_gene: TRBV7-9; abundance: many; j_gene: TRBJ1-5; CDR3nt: TGTGCCAGCAGCTTAATGGGCCAGACCAATCAGCCCCAGCATTTT; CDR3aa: CASSLMGQTNQPQHF
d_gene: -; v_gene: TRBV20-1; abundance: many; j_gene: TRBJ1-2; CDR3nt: TGCAGTGCCCCGCGAAGGGGGGATGGCTACACCTTC; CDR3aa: CSAPRRGDGYTF
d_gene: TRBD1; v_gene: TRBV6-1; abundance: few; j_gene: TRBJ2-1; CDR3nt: TGTGCCAGCAGTGAATATCGACAGGGTTGGGACAATGAGCAGTTCTTC; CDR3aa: CASSEYRQGWDNEQFF
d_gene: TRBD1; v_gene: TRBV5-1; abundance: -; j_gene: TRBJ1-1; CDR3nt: TGCGCCAGCAGGTATGGACAGGGGGAGGAAGCTTTCTTT; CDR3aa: CASRYGQGEEAFF
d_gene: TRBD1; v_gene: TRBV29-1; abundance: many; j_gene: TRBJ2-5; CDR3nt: TGCAGCGTTGATGGGACAGGGTTCCAAGAGACCCAGTACTTC; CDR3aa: CSVDGTGFQETQYF
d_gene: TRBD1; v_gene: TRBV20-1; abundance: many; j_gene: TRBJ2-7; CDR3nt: TGCAGTGCTGCCCCGGGACAGGGGGCATTAGAGCAGTACTTC; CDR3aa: CSAAPGQGALEQYF
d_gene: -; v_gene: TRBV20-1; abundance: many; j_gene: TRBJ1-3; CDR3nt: TGCAGTGCTGTCGACAGAACATCTGGAAACACCATATATTTT; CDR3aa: CSAVDRTSGNTIYF
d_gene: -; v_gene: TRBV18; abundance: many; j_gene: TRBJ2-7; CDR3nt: TGTGCCAGCTCCGTGCTTAGCTCCTACGAGCAGTACTTC; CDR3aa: CASSVLSSYEQYF
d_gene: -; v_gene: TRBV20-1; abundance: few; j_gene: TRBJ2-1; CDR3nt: TGCAGTGCTGTGACCTACAATGAGCAGTTCTTC; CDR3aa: CSAVTYNEQFF
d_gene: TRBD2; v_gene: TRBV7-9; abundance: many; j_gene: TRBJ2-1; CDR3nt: TGTGCCAGCAGCTTAGCGGGAGCGGGAGGCCTGGTCAATGAGCAGTTCTTC; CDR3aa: CASSLAGAGGLVNEQFF
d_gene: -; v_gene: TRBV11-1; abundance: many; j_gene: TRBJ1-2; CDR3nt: TGTGCCAGCAGCTCCCGCCCCTATGGCTACACCTTC; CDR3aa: CASSSRPYGYTF
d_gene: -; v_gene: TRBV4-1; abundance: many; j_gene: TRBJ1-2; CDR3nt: TGCGCCAGCAGCCTACGACAGGAGGGTGGCTACACCTTC; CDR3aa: CASSLRQEGGYTF
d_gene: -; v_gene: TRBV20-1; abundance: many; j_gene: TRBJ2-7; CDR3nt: TGCAGTGCTAGAGATTTACCAGAGACCTACGAGCAGTACTTC; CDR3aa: CSARDLPETYEQYF
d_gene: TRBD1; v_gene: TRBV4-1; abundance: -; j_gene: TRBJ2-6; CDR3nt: TGCGCCAGCAGCCAAGCCCCGACAGGGCACTCTGGGGCCAACGTCCTGACTTTC; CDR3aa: CASSQAPTGHSGANVLTF
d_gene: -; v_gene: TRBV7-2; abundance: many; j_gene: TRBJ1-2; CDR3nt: TGTGCCAGCAGCTGGACAGTTAACTATGGCTACACCTTC; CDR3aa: CASSWTVNYGYTF
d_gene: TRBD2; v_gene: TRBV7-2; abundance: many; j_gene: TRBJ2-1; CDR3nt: TGTGCCAGCAGGTTAAGGCCACCCGGACTAGCGGCCAATGAGCAGTTCTTC; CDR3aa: CASRLRPPGLAANEQFF
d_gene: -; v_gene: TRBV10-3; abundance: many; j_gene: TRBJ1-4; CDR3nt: TGTGCCATCAGTGAGTCGAACGTCGCGACACTTTATGAAAAACTGTTTTTT; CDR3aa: CAISESNVATLYEKLFF
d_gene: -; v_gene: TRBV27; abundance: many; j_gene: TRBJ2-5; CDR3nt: TGTGCCAGCTTTGGCGGTTTAGGGCCGAGTCAGACCCAGTACTTC; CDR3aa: CASFGGLGPSQTQYF
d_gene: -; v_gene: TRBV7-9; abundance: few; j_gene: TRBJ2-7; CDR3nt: TGTGCCAGCAGCTTAGCGAAGGTGTCCGAGCAGTACTTC; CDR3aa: CASSLAKVSEQYF